This TCR beta chain is drawn from a study of blood T cells in healthy people across ages. Findings and limits, study-wide: Older age went with lower TCR beta diversity per million T cells, in a roughly linear way.

Combining a sample-barcoded 5' primer with a J-beta primer mix, a second PCR ran for roughly 6 to 12 cycles. TCRdb re-analysed the 5' RACE reads in MiXCR, keeping a single row per CDR3 protein. The sample has about 810,000 distinct CDR3 sequences, about 36% seen once. This CDR3 contains 17 residues. Trimming took off 1 base at V and 0 bases at J, with 18 bases between the two ends. CDR1 and CDR2 from the germline V gene are DFQATT and SNEGSKA (reference sequence). As regards this clonotype: Its target is unknown.

The V and J genes are TRBV20-1 and TRBJ1-1, with D tentatively TRBD1 (5 bases). The sample comprised blood. The source of this sequence is a man younger than 35 in good health. The CDR3: CSARVPYRRGMNTEAFF. The CDR3 DNA sequence: TGCAGTGCTAGAGTTCCTTACCGTCGGGGCATGAACACTGAAGCTTTCTTT.